This section outlines one TCR beta chain sequence together with its context. The repertoire was sequenced with immunoSEQ multiplex PCR; TCRdb's copy has only in-frame clones and lacks some. The sample gives about 39,000 clones, 70% to 90% of which show up once; 9% to 10% is in the top ten. The source of the sample is a study of blood T cell repertoires in COVID-19. Germline trimming cut 4 bases from V and 0 bases from J; bases unmatched to any gene: 16. The CDR3 loop spans 19 amino acids. Germline V gene sequence: CDR1 MGHRA, CDR2 YSYEKL. The clonotype was recovered from a man in his fifties or sixties in a cohort sampled during active COVID-19. The J gene is TRBJ1-1, the V gene TRBV4-1, with 8 bases lining up with TRBD1. The specimen sequenced was peripheral blood. DNA of the CDR3: TGCGCCAGCAGCCTCCAGTGGTTTCCAGGGACAGGCATGAACACTGAAGCTTTCTTT. Amino acid sequence: CASSLQWFPGTGMNTEAFF.